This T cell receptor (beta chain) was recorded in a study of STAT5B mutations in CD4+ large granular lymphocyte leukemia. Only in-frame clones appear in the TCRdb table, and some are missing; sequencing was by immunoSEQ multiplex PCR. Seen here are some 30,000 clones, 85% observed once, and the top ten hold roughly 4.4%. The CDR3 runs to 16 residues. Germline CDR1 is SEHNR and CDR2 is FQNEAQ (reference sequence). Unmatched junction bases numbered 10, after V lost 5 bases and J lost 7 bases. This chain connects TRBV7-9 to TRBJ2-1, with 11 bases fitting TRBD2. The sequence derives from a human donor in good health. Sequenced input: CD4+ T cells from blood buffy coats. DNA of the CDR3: TGTGCCAGCAGCCCACCAACTAGCGGGAGAGGGAATGAGCAGTTCTTC. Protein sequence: CASSPPTSGRGNEQFF.